The 5 T cell receptor beta chains below were found in one sample sequenced in a study of OX40 agonist ivuxolimab in advanced cancers. Profiled with immunoSEQ multiplex PCR; TCRdb holds only in-frame clones, not every one. The sample has roughly 64,000 clones; over 65% are singletons. Sequences were derived from CD4+ or CD8+ T cells sorted from blood, sampled in a trial of the OX40 agonist ivuxolimab. The receptors were gathered from an adult with an advanced solid tumor such as melanoma, head and neck, liver or kidney cancer.

The chain has TRBV6-5 and TRBJ2-1; D gene uncertain. This CDR3 has 13 amino acids. Trimming took 2 bases from V and 8 from J, leaving 10 bases between them. Germline loops: CDR1 MNHEY, CDR2 SVGAGI. CDR3: CASSYELHDEQFF. The CDR3 DNA sequence: TGTGCCAGCAGTTACGAACTGCACGATGAGCAGTTCTTC.

The chain uses TRBV7-9 and TRBJ2-7; 8 bases are a match to TRBD1. Germline V lookup: CDR1 SEHNR, CDR2 FQNEAQ (reference sequence). CDR3 size: 15 residues. Trimming removed 5 bases from V and 3 bases from J; junction bases left unmatched: 9. This chain's CDR3 is CASSQPTGVDYEQYF. CDR3 coding DNA: TGTGCCAGCAGCCAACCGACAGGGGTGGACTACGAGCAGTACTTC.

In this sample, this clone is medium-sized. The chain combines TRBV2 with TRBJ1-2, with a possible D match to TRBD1 (6 bases). There are 16 residues in the CDR3. Between the trimmed V and J ends, which lost 5 bases and 3 bases, there was a span of 19 bases. From germline, CDR1 is SNHLY and CDR2 FYNNEI. Here the CDR3 reads CASSHPPDRRDYGYTF. CDR3 coding DNA: TGTGCCAGCAGTCACCCCCCGGACAGAAGGGACTATGGCTACACCTTC.

This chain uses TRBV4-1 with TRBJ1-4; the D gene is possibly TRBD1 (6 bases). Per germline, CDR1 MGHRA and CDR2 YSYEKL. The germline V and J ends were trimmed by 1 base and 4 bases, with 10 bases remaining between them. The CDR3 length is 15 residues. The chain's CDR3 is CASSQAQGYNEKLFF. As DNA, the CDR3 is TGCGCCAGCAGCCAAGCTCAGGGGTATAATGAAAAACTGTTTTTT.

The V call is TRBV25-1, the J call TRBJ1-4, with D possibly being TRBD1 (5 bases). From germline, CDR1 is MGHDK and CDR2 SYGVNS. CDR3 length equals 15 residues. V dropped 3 bases and J dropped 8 bases, with 16 bases sitting between them. DNA for the CDR3: TGTGCCAGCAGTGACCCGACCGCGGGGCGGGAAAAACTGTTTTTT. This sequence encodes CASSDPTAGREKLFF. The full variable domain, its missing parts supplied by reference TRBV25-1 and TRBJ1-4, is EADIYQTPRYLVIGTGKKITLECSQTMGHDKMYWYQQDPGMELHLIHYSYGVNSTEKGDLSSESTVSRIRTEHFPLTLESARPSHTSQYLCASSDPTAGREKLFFGSGTQLSVL.